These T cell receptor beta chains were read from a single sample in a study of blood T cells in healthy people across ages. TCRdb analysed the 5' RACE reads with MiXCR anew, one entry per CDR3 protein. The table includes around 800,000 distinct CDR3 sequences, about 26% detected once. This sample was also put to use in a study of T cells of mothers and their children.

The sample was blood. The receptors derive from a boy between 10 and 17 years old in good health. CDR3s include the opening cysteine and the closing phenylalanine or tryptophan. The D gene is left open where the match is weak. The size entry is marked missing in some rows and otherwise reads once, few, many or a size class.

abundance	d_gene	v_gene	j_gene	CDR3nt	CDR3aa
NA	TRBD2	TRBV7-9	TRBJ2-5	TGTGCCAGCAGCTCCCCACCGGGGGGGGAAGAGACCCAGTACTTC	CASSSPPGGEETQYF
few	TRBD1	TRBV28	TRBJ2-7	TGTGCCAGCAGTTCAACAGGGGGGAACTACGAGCAGTACTTC	CASSSTGGNYEQYF
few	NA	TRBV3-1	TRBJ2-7	TGTGCCAGCAGCCTCGGACCCGAGAGGCCTTACGAGCAGTACTTC	CASSLGPERPYEQYF
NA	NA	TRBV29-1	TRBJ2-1	TGCAGCGTTCCGGGGACCCCAGGAATAAATGAGCAGTTCTTC	CSVPGTPGINEQFF
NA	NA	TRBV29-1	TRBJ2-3	TGCAGCGTTGTTCGGGCAGGGGATACGCAGTATTTT	CSVVRAGDTQYF
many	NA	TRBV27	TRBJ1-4	TGTGCCAGCACTCTAACACCCCGACCTGAGGATGGAAAACTGTTTTTT	CASTLTPRPEDGKLFF
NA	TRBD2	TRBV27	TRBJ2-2	TGTGCCAGATGGGGAGGGGCGAACACCGGGGAGCTGTTTTTT	CARWGGANTGELFF
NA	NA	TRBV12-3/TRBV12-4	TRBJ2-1	TGTGCCAGCAGTTTATGGGGGCGTTCCTACAATGAGCAGTTCTTC	CASSLWGRSYNEQFF
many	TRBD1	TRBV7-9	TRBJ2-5	TGTGCCAGCAGCTCGGAGACCGGGACAGGGGTTACCCAAGAGACCCAGTACTTC	CASSSETGTGVTQETQYF
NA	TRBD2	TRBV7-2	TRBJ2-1	TGTGCCAGCAGCTTAATTAGCGGGGGCTCCTACAATGAGCAGTTCTTC	CASSLISGGSYNEQFF
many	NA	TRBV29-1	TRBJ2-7	TGCAGCGTGGGAGGCCCGACTAGCTCCTACGAGCAGTACTTC	CSVGGPTSSYEQYF
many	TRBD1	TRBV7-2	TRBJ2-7	TGTGCCAGCAGCTTCCCCCGACAGGGGCCCTCCTACGAGCAGTACTTC	CASSFPRQGPSYEQYF
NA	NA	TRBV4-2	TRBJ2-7	TGTGCCAGCAGCCAAGATGAGGGGAACTACGGATACGAGCAGTACTTC	CASSQDEGNYGYEQYF
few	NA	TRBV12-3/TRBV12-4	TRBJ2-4	TGTGCCAGCAGCCCCCCCGGGGGAAGAGCCAAAAACATTCAGTACTTC	CASSPPGGRAKNIQYF
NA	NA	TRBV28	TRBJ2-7	TGTGCCAGCAGTTCTAAGGCGATCCTCTCCTACGAGCAGTACTTC	CASSSKAILSYEQYF
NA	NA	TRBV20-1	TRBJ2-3	TGCAGTGCTAGTCGGGGGAGCCTCGATACGCAGTATTTT	CSASRGSLDTQYF
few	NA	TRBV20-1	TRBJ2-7	TGCAGTGCTACCGACGGGGGCAGGGACCCCTACGAGCAGTACTTC	CSATDGGRDPYEQYF
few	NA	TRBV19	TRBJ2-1	TGTGCCAGTAGTATAAGGCCAGGGGAGAATGAGCAGTTCTTC	CASSIRPGENEQFF
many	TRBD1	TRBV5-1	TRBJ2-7	TGTGCCAGCAGCTTGGGGACAGACTCCTACGAGCAGTACTTC	CASSLGTDSYEQYF
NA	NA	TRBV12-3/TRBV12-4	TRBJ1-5	TGTGCCAGCAGTTCCCAGGGTCCCAATCAGCCCCAGCATTTT	CASSSQGPNQPQHF
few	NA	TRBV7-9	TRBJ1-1	TGTGCCAGCAGCTTGTTGACGGCCGCGAACACTGAAGCTTTCTTT	CASSLLTAANTEAFF
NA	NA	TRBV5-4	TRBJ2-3	TGTGCCAGCAGCTTAAAAGGGACATACACAGATACGCAGTATTTT	CASSLKGTYTDTQYF
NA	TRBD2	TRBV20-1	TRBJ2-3	TGCAGTGCTAGCTTTAGCGGGGGCCAGCGTACGCAGTATTTT	CSASFSGGQRTQYF
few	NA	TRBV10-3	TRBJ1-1	TGTGCCATCAGTGAAGCAGGGGACACTGAAGCTTTCTTT	CAISEAGDTEAFF
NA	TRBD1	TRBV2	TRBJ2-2	TGTGCCAGCAGTGTGCGGGACAGGGGGGCCGGGGAGCTGTTTTTT	CASSVRDRGAGELFF
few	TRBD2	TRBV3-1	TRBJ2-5	TGTGCCAGCAGCCAAGGAGTTAGCGGGGGCAAACGAGAGACCCAGCACTTC	CASSQGVSGGKRETQHF
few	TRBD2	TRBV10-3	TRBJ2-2	TGTGCCATCAGTGAATCAGCGGGGGTGAACACCGGGGAGCTGTTTTTT	CAISESAGVNTGELFF
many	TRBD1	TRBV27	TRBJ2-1	TGTGCCAGCAGTTTCGGGACAGGGGGGAATGAGCAGTTCTTC	CASSFGTGGNEQFF
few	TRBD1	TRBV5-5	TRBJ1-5	TGTGCCAGCAGCCTCTGGACAGGGGATCAGCCCCAGCATTTT	CASSLWTGDQPQHF
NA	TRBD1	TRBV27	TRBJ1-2	TGTGCCAGCAGTTTGACGGACAGGAACTATGGCTACACCTTC	CASSLTDRNYGYTF
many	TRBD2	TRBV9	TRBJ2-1	TGTGCCAGCAGCGCAAGCGGGAGGGCTAGAAATGAGCAGTTCTTC	CASSASGRARNEQFF
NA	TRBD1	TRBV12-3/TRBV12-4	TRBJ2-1	TGTGCCAGCAGCGCACAGGGGGCCGTGTCCTACAATGAGCAGTTCTTC	CASSAQGAVSYNEQFF
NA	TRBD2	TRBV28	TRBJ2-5	TGTGCCAGCAGTTCGGGGAGTAGCGGGGAGACCCAGTACTTC	CASSSGSSGETQYF
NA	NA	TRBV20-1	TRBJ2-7	TGCAGTGCGTACCCGAAGGGGAGAATCACCTACGAGCAGTACTTC	CSAYPKGRITYEQYF
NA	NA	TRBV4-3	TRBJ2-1	TGCGCCAGCAGCCAAGATTATTGGACGGGGCGGACCTACAATGAGCAGTTCTTC	CASSQDYWTGRTYNEQFF
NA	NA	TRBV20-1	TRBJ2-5	TGCAGTGCTCGACCGGCCGACTTGGGGGCCCAGTACTTC	CSARPADLGAQYF
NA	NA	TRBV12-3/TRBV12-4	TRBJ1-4	TGTGCCAGCAGCCCATCCGCAAGGGGACTGTTTTTT	CASSPSARGLFF
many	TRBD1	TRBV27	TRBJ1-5	TGTGCCAGCAGTCTGACAGGGGAGGTTCGCAATCAGCCCCAGCATTTT	CASSLTGEVRNQPQHF
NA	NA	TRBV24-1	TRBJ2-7	TGTGCCACCAGTGCCGGCGGGGGCTCCTACGAGGAGTACTTC	CATSAGGGSYEEYF
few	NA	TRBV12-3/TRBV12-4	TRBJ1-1	TGTGCCAGCAGTTCCGGGACCTCCCAGGAGGTGGACACTGAAGCTTTCTTT	CASSSGTSQEVDTEAFF
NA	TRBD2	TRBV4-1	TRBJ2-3	TGCGCCAGCAGCCAAGAGGGTAGCGGGGGGTTCGGAGATACGCAGTATTTT	CASSQEGSGGFGDTQYF
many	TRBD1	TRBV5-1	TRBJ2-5	TGCGCCAGCAGCCTGGGACAGGGGCCAGAGACCCAGTACTTC	CASSLGQGPETQYF
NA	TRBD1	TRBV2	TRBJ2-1	TGTGCCAGCCAGGGGTCAGGGGGCTCCTACAATGAGCAGTTCTTC	CASQGSGGSYNEQFF
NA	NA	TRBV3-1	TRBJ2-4	TGTGCCAGCAGCCTAGGGGCTAGCCTAGCCAAAAACATTCAGTACTTC	CASSLGASLAKNIQYF
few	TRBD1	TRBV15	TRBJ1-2	TGTGCCACCAGCAACCAACAGGGGAATGGCTACACCTTC	CATSNQQGNGYTF
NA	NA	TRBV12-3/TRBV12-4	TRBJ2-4	TGTGCCAGCAGTTTTTCGCAGGGACAGTACTTC	CASSFSQGQYF
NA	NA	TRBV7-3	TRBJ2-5	TGTGCCAGCAGCTTAGGGCGGGGGCTCCAAGAGACCCAGTACTTC	CASSLGRGLQETQYF
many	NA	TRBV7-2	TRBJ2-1	TGTGCCAGCAGCTCTTCCGGGGCTTCCTACAATGAGCAGTTCTTC	CASSSSGASYNEQFF
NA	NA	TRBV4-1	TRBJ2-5	TGCGCCAGCAGCCAAGAACCAGTGGGGCCCCAGTACTTC	CASSQEPVGPQYF
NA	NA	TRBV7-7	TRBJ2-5	TGTGCCAGCAGCTCCGGGGGGCTATTGGAGACCCAGTACTTC	CASSSGGLLETQYF
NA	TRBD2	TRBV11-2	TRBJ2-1	TGTGCCAGCAGCTTAGAGCTAGCGGGGGTTTCCTACAATGAGCAGTTCTTC	CASSLELAGVSYNEQFF
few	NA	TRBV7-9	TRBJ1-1	TGTGCCAGCAGCTGGGGGTACACTGAAGCTTTCTTT	CASSWGYTEAFF
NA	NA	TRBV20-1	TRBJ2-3	TGCAGTGCTATCGGACCCCTCACCCTGGATATGCAGTATTTT	CSAIGPLTLDMQYF